This TCR beta chain was observed in a study of spatial heterogeneity in lung cancer. Looking at the study overall: Sequenced follow-up PBMC samples came a median of approximately 2 years after resection, where available. Consistently, beta-chain sequences turned up in larger numbers than alpha-chain sequences did.

Time point reported: blood at routine non-recurrence follow-up after resection. Unsorted whole RNA samples from tumor, nontumor lung or frozen PBMC were sequenced. Individual TCR cDNA molecules each bore their own unique molecular identifier. From the 5' RACE reads, TCRdb called clonotypes with MiXCR, one entry per CDR3 protein. The table lists 25,000 to 35,000 distinct CDR3 sequences, almost 5.5% of them singletons. This CDR3 has 13 residues. Germline values: CDR1 SGHKS, CDR2 YYEKEE (reference sequence). Trimming took 3 bases from V and 9 from J, leaving 13 bases between them. The sample holds many counts of this clonotype.

The chain joins TRBV5-5 to TRBJ2-1; D unresolved. This TCR was sampled from a female donor with early-stage non-small cell lung cancer. The input for sequencing was PBMCs, taken at follow-up. The CDR3 DNA follows: TGTGCCAGCAGCTCGCTGGTGGTGACTGAGCAGTTCTTC. As protein: CASSSLVVTEQFF.